The 12 T cell receptor beta chains in this list originate from one sample, sequenced in a study of blood T cell repertoires in COVID-19. Assay: immunoSEQ multiplex PCR; the TCRdb copy retains only in-frame clones and omits some. The sample consists of 250,000 to 400,000 clones, roughly 90% of them appearing once. Specimen: peripheral blood. These receptors were obtained from a woman aged 25-40 years with COVID-19, enrolled during active disease.

The rearrangement links TRBV27 to TRBJ1-2; no clear D gene. From germline, CDR1 is MNHEY and CDR2 SMNVEV (reference sequence). Trimming took 10 bases from V and 4 from J, leaving 13 bases between them. CDR3 length: 12 amino acids. The CDR3 DNA sequence: TGTGCCAACAAATCATCCCCCTATGGCTACACCTTC. It specifies CANKSSPYGYTF.

Turning to this clone: The identical CDR3 is also encoded by other nucleotide sequences in the sample. The V gene is TRBV7-2, the J gene TRBJ2-2; D gene ambiguous. The V gene's germline CDR1 is SGHTA and CDR2 FQGNSA. V was clipped by 4 bases and J by 0 bases, with 3 bases between them. The CDR3 covers 13 residues. CDR3 nucleotides: TGTGCCAGCAGCTCTTCGAACACCGGGGAGCTGTTTTTT. Encoded protein: CASSSSNTGELFF.

As DNA, the CDR3 is TGCAGTGCTAGTAGCCTAGCGGGAGGGTACAATGAGCAGTTCTTC. This codes for CSASSLAGGYNEQFF. This chain joins TRBV20-1 and TRBJ2-1; 12 bases agree with TRBD2. The CDR3 consists of 15 residues. Germline assignment: CDR1 DFQATT and CDR2 SNEGSKA (reference sequence). V gave up 3 bases and J gave up 4 bases; unmatched junction bases: 4.

This rearrangement joins TRBV9 to TRBJ2-1, with TRBD2 matching 10 bases. From germline, CDR1 is SGDLS and CDR2 YYNGEE. CDR3 length equals 16 residues. Trimming removed 2 bases from V and 4 bases from J; junction bases left unmatched: 6. The CDR3 here is CASSVFPTSGYNEQFF. The CDR3 bases are TGTGCCAGCAGCGTGTTTCCGACTAGCGGGTACAATGAGCAGTTCTTC.

The chain links TRBV18 to TRBJ1-1, with D uncertain. Trimming stripped 2 bases from V and 4 bases from J, with 11 bases between. The CDR3 contains 14 residues. Germline lookup yields CDR1 KGHSH and CDR2 LQKENI. In DNA, the CDR3 is TGTGCCAGCTCACCAGTCGCGGGTACCACTGAAGCTTTCTTT. Translated: CASSPVAGTTEAFF.

The chain uses TRBV19 and TRBJ1-4; possibly TRBD1 for D (6 bases). The germline V gene has CDR1 LNHDA and CDR2 SQIVND (reference sequence). Trimming stripped 2 bases from V and 6 bases from J, with 13 bases between. CDR3 length equals 15 residues. CDR3 in amino acids: CASSIRGAIYEKLFF. The CDR3 DNA sequence: TGTGCCAGTAGTATACGGGGGGCGATTTATGAAAAACTGTTTTTT.

This chain links TRBV18 with TRBJ1-5; D might be TRBD1 (5 bases). CDR3 size: 15 residues. Trimming cost V 2 bases and J 5 bases, with 13 bases left between them. Germline assignment: CDR1 KGHSH and CDR2 LQKENI. Written as DNA, the CDR3 is TGTGCCAGCTCACCATCGGGGGGAAGGGATCAGCCCCAGCATTTT. The encoded protein is CASSPSGGRDQPQHF.

V usage is TRBV12-3 or TRBV12-4 and J usage is TRBJ2-3, with D tentatively TRBD1 (6 bases). V shed 6 bases and J shed 9 bases, with 10 bases lying between them. The length of the CDR3 is 11 residues. This chain's CDR3 is CASSRQATQYF. In DNA form, the CDR3 reads TGTGCCAGCAGCCGACAGGCGACGCAGTATTTT.

This rearrangement joins TRBV30 to TRBJ2-4; D is ambiguous. This CDR3 is 13 amino acids long. CDR1 and CDR2 from the germline V gene are GTSNPN and SVGIG (reference sequence). Trimming shortened V by 6 bases and J by 0 bases, and 9 bases separated the two germline ends. CDR3 residues: CACHPLAKNIQYF. The CDR3 DNA is TGTGCCTGTCATCCACTAGCCAAAAACATTCAGTACTTC.

This chain connects TRBV20-1 to TRBJ1-2, with a weak D call TRBD1 (6 bases). Between the trimmed V and J ends, which lost 3 bases and 0 bases, there was a span of 14 bases. CDR1 and CDR2 (germline): DFQATT, SNEGSKA (reference sequence). CDR3 length: 15 amino acids. The CDR3 DNA reads as TGCAGTGCTAGTAAGGGGGTTTTGACTAACTATGGCTACACCTTC. Its translation: CSASKGVLTNYGYTF.

This clone was observed a few times. The chain recombines TRBV4-2 with TRBJ1-6, with D perhaps TRBD1 (5 bases). Germline CDR1 LGHNA, CDR2 YNFKEQ. This CDR3 is 14 amino acids long. V was cut by 5 bases and J by 8 bases, with 13 bases left in between. The CDR3 bases are TGTGCCAGCAGCTACAGGCGACGCGATTCACCCCTCCACTTT. Amino acid sequence: CASSYRRRDSPLHF.

The chain carries TRBV6-5 and TRBJ2-5, with D tentatively TRBD1 (6 bases). The CDR3 is made up of 15 amino acids. Germline loops: CDR1 MNHEY, CDR2 SVGAGI. Trimming removed 5 bases at V and 5 bases at J, with 18 bases between. DNA of the CDR3: TGTGCCAGCAGTAAACAAACAGGGCTGGAGGAGACCCAGTACTTC. Translating gives CASSKQTGLEETQYF.